The present TCR beta chain was sequenced within a study of T cells after yellow fever vaccination. In germline, CDR1 is SGHVS, CDR2 FQNEAQ. This CDR3 comprises 14 residues. J gave up 3 bases and V 3 bases, and 1 base lay outside the gene matches. In TCRdb, the 5' RACE reads were re-called with MiXCR into one record per CDR3 protein. The table records about 330,000 distinct CDR3 sequences, around 6.8% of them present only once. This clonotype was detected a few times. Its antigen is not known. Findings of the study overall: Clones from primary vaccination mostly reappeared after the booster (around 96% CD4, approximately 88% CD8).

The genes are TRBV7-8 and TRBJ2-2, with 7 bases fitting TRBD1. The clonotype originates from a young man who received the YFV17D yellow fever vaccine. Sequenced material: PBMCs, taken approximately 47 days after the first yellow fever vaccination. The CDR3 spells CASSFQGDTGELFF. CDR3 DNA: TGTGCCAGCAGCTTCCAGGGGGACACCGGGGAGCTGTTTTTT.